The clone carrying this TCR beta chain is a singleton in its sample. Germline loops: CDR1 GTSNPN, CDR2 SVGIG (reference sequence). The ends were cut back, 4 bases at V and 2 bases at J, with 11 bases in the middle. This CDR3 is built from 13 residues. These data come from a study of blood T cell repertoires in COVID-19. Clones were read by immunoSEQ multiplex PCR, and TCRdb kept only the in-frame ones, dropping some. Seen here are over 45,000 clones, around 88% observed once, and the top ten hold around 6%. The gene calls are TRBV30 and TRBJ1-1, with D unresolved. This receptor was obtained from a woman of 80 years or more with acute or convalescent COVID-19. The sequencing sample was made of peripheral blood. The CDR3 sequence: CAWIVAANTEAFF. For the CDR3, the DNA is TGTGCCTGGATAGTCGCGGCCAACACTGAAGCTTTCTTT.